This T cell receptor (beta chain) was profiled in a study of T cell repertoires in cytomegalovirus infection. Study-level results: The ex vivo response was dominated by HLA-C-restricted CMV-specific TCR beta clonotypes.

In this sample, this clonotype turned up a few times. Antigen unknown. TCRdb re-analysed the reads in MiXCR, keeping a single row per CDR3 protein. The sample has around 800,000 distinct CDR3 sequences, approximately 29% seen once. This TCR was recovered from a human donor in good health (CMV status not recorded). Some clones in this sample may be carry-over from other donors' samples. This specimen was cultured CD8+ T cells from PBMCs, taken from culture after CMV antigen stimulation.

CDR3 bases: TGTGCCAGCAGTTACTCTAGGGGACAGGCGAACACCGGGGAGCTGTTTTTT. This translates into CASSYSRGQANTGELFF. The gene calls are TRBV6-2 or TRBV6-3 and TRBJ2-2; 8 bases match TRBD1. This CDR3 is built from 17 residues. J was trimmed by 0 bases and V by 0 bases; bases with no gene match: 3. Germline CDR1 and CDR2: MNHEY and SVGEGT.